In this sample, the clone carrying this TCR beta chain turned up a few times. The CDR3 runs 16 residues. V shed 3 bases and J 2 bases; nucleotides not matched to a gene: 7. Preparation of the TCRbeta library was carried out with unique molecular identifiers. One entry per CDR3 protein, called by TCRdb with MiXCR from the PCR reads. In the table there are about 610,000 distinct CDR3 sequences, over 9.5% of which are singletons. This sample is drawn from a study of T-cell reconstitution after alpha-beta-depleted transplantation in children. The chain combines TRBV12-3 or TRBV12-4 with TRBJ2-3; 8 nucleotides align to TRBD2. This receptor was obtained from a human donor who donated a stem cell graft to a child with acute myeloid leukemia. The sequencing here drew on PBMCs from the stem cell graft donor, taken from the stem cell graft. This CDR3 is CASSFSAGGLTDTQYF. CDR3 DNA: TGTGCCAGCAGTTTTTCTGCGGGAGGCCTCACAGATACGCAGTATTTT.